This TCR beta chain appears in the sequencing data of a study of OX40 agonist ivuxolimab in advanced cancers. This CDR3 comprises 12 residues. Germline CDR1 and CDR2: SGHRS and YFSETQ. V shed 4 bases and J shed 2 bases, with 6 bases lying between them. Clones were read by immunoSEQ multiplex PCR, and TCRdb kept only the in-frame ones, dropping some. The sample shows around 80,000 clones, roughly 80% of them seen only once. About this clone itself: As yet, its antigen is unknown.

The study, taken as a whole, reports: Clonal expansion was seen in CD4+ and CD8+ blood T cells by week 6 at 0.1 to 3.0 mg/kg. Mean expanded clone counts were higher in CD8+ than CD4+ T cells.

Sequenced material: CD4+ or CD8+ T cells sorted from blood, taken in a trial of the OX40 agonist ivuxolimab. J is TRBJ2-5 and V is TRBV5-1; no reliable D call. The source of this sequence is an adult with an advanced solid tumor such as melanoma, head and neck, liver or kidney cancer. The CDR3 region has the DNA TGCGCCAGCAGCGAAAAACAAGAGACCCAGTACTTC. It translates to CASSEKQETQYF.